The 2 T cell receptor beta chains below all came from one sample that was sequenced in a study of T-cell reconstitution after alpha-beta-depleted transplantation in children. Unique molecular identifiers featured in how the TCRbeta library was prepared. TCRdb analysed the PCR reads with MiXCR anew, one entry per CDR3 protein. The sample consists of fewer than 1 million distinct CDR3 sequences, roughly 15% of them appearing once. This specimen was PBMCs, mostly from graft donor cells, taken 360 days after TCRalphabeta/CD19-depleted stem cell transplant. The receptors stem from a male patient under 18 who had a stem cell transplant for acute lymphoblastic leukemia, so the T cells may come from the graft donor.

The V and J genes are TRBV30 and TRBJ2-2; D remains ambiguous. The germline CDR1 and CDR2 sequences are GTSNPN and SVGIG (reference sequence). Trimming stripped 3 bases from V and 1 base from J, with 9 bases between. The CDR3 runs 14 residues. This CDR3 is CAWRATLNTGELFF. The DNA of the CDR3 is TGTGCCTGGAGGGCCACACTGAACACCGGGGAGCTGTTTTTT.

The chain is built from TRBV27 and TRBJ2-1; tentatively, D is TRBD2 (5 bases). Germline V lookup: CDR1 MNHEY, CDR2 SMNVEV (reference sequence). CDR3 size: 15 residues. Trimming took 7 bases from V and 4 from J, leaving 17 bases between them. The CDR3 protein is CASTPDGNLYNEQFF. DNA of the CDR3: TGTGCCAGCACCCCGGACGGGAACCTTTACAATGAGCAGTTCTTC.